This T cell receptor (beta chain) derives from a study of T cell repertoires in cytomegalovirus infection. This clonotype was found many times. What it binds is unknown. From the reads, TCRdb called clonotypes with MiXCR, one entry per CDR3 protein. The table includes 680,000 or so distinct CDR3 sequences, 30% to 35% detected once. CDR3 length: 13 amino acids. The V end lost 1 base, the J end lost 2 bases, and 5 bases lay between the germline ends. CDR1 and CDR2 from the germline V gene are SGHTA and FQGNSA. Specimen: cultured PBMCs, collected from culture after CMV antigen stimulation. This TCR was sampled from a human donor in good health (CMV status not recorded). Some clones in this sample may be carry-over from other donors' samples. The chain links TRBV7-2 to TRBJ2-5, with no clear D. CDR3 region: CASSLVPQETQYF. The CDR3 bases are TGTGCCAGCAGCTTAGTCCCGCAAGAGACCCAGTACTTC.